This T cell receptor (beta chain) is drawn from a study of blood T cells in healthy people across ages. Through a sample-barcoded 5' primer and a J-beta primer mix, a second PCR was run for roughly 7 to 11 cycles. The template-switch adaptor was a 5' adaptor with 12 random nucleotides. It tagged each cDNA molecule. TCRdb called the 5' RACE reads again in MiXCR, with one record for every CDR3 protein. The sample has under 800,000 distinct CDR3 sequences; roughly 43% are singletons. The draw of peripheral blood yielded approximately 11 milliliters from each donor. The sequencing sample was made of blood. The TCR was taken from a woman aged 60-70 years in good health.

CDR3 residues: CASLGGPGQFYGYTF. CDR3 DNA sequence: TGTGCCAGCCTGGGAGGACCGGGACAGTTCTATGGCTACACCTTC. The chain couples TRBV25-1 to TRBJ1-2; TRBD1 aligns across 7 bases. This CDR3 region has 15 residues. Germline loops: CDR1 MGHDK, CDR2 SYGVNS. V lost 8 bases, J lost 4 bases, and 13 bases stayed unmatched.